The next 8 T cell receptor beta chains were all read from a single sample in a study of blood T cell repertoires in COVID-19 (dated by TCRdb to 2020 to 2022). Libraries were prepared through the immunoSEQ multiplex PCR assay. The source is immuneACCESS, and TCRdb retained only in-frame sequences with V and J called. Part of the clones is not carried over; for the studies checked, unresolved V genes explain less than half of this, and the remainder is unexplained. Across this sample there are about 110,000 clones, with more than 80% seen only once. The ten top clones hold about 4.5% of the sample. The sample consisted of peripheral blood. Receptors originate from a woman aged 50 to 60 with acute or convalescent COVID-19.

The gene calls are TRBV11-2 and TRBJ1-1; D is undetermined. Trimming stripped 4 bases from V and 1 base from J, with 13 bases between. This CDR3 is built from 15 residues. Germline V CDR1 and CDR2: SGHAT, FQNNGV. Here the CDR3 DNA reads TGTGCCAGCAGCTCCTCCCCGTATAGGAACACTGAAGCTTTCTTT. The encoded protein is CASSSSPYRNTEAFF.

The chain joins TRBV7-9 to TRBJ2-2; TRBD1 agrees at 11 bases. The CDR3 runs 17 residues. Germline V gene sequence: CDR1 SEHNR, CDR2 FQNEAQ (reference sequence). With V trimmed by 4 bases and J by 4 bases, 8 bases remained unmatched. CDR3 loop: CASSSWTGGASTGELFF. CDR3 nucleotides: TGTGCCAGCAGCTCTTGGACAGGGGGCGCGAGCACCGGGGAGCTGTTTTTT.

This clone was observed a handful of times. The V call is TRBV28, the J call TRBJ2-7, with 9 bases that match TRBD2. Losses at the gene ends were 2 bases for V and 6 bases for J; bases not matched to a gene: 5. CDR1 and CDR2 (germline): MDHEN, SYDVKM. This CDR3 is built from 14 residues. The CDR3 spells CASSLPSGVGEQYF. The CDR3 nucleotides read TGTGCCAGCAGTTTACCTAGCGGGGTCGGCGAGCAGTACTTC.

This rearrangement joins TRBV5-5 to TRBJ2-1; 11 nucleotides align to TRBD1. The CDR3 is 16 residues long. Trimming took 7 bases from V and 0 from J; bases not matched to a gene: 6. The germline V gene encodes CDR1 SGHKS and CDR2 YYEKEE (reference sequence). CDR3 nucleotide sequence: TGTGCCAGCGGGACAGGGGGTGTAAGCTCCTACAATGAGCAGTTCTTC. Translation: CASGTGGVSSYNEQFF. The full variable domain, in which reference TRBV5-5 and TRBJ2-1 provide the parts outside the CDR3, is DAGVTQSPTHLIKTRGQQVTLRCSPISGHKSVSWYQQVLGQGPQFIFQYYEKEERGRGNFPDRFSARQFPNYSSELNVNALLLGDSALYLCASGTGGVSSYNEQFFGPGTRLTVL.

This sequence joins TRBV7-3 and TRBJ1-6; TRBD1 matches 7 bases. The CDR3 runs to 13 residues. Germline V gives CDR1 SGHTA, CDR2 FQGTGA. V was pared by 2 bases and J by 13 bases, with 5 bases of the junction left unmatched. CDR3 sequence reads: CASSLGTGAPLHF. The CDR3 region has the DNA TGTGCCAGCAGCTTAGGCACAGGGGCTCCCCTCCACTTT. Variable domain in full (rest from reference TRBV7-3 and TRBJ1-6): GAGVSQTPSNKVTEKGKYVELRCDPISGHTALYWYRQSLGQGPEFLIYFQGTGAADDSGLPNDRFFAVRPEGSVSTLKIQRTERGDSAVYLCASSLGTGAPLHFGNGTRLTVT.

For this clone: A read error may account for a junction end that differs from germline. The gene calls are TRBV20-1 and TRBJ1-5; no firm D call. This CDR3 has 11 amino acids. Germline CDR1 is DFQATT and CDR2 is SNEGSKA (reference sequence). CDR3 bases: TGCAGTGCTAGGGACTTTCAGGCCCAGCATTTT. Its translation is CSARDFQAQHF.

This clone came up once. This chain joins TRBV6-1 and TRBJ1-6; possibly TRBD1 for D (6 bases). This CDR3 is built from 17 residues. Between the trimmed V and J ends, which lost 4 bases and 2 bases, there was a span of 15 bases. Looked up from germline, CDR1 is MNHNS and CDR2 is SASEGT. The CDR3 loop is CASSGGQLETYNSPLHF. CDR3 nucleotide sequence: TGTGCCAGCAGTGGGGGACAATTAGAAACCTATAATTCACCCCTCCACTTT.

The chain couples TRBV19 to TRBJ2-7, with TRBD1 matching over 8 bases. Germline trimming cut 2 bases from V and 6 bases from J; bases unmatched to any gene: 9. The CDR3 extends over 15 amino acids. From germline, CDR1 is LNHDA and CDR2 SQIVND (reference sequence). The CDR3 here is CASSITGAGGGEQYF. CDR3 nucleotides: TGTGCCAGTAGTATAACTGGGGCAGGGGGCGGCGAGCAGTACTTC. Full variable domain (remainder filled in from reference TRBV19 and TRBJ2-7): DGGITQSPKYLFRKEGQNVTLSCEQNLNHDAMYWYRQDPGQGLRLIYYSQIVNDFQKGDIAEGYSVSREKKESFPLTVTSAQKNPTAFYLCASSITGAGGGEQYFGPGTRLTVT.